The present T cell receptor beta chain was sequenced within a study of blood T cell repertoires in COVID-19. At the level of the study: COVID-19 samples, acute and convalescent, were from the United States, Italy and Spain.

In its sample, this clone was seen a few times. TCRdb's table, derived via immunoSEQ multiplex PCR, lists solely in-frame clones and lacks some. The table lists under 250,000 clones, roughly 84% of them singletons. The CDR3 consists of 16 residues. V lost 0 bases to trimming and J lost 3 bases; unmatched junction nucleotides: 4. Germline V lookup: CDR1 MGHRA, CDR2 YSYEKL. Material for sequencing was peripheral blood. The chain links TRBV4-1 to TRBJ1-5; TRBD1 matches at 8 bases. The source is a man aged 35 to 55 with acute or convalescent COVID-19. The CDR3 nucleotides read TGCGCCAGCAGCCAAGAGCAGGGGGCGATCAATCAGCCCCAGCATTTT. Translated, it gives CASSQEQGAINQPQHF.